This entry describes one T cell receptor (beta chain). Enrolment of Seattle patients took place during active infection, and they were followed longitudinally. This sample was included in a study of blood T cell repertoires in COVID-19. In germline, CDR1 is SGHDN, CDR2 FVKESK. Trimming cost V 3 bases and J 4 bases; bases outside gene matches: 0. This CDR3 spans 15 amino acids. Using immunoSEQ multiplex PCR, the repertoire was profiled, and TCRdb retains in-frame clones only, with some absent. Here the sample spans 200,000 to 250,000 clones, about 81% being singletons. The rearrangement uses TRBV14 and TRBJ2-5; 15 bases match TRBD2. The specimen was peripheral blood. The TCR sequence derives from a woman in her 70s with COVID-19, enrolled during active disease. CDR3 residues: CASSQGLAGGETQYF. CDR3 coding DNA: TGTGCCAGCAGCCAGGGACTAGCGGGAGGAGAGACCCAGTACTTC. Based on the CDR3 plus reference TRBV14 and TRBJ2-5, the full variable domain is EAGVTQFPSHSVIEKGQTVTLRCDPISGHDNLYWYRRVMGKEIKFLLHFVKESKQDESGMPNNRFLAERTGGTYSTLKVQPAELEDSGVYFCASSQGLAGGETQYFGPGTRLLVL.